One T cell receptor beta chain is described in this entry. The antigen remains undetermined. The PCR ran on 60 Vbeta and 13 Jbeta primers. Authors' data handling: Later, an analysis found 75 million to 90 million unique TCR beta chains, and about 10 million of these were shared. The assay was immunoSEQ multiplex PCR, and TCRdb's table has in-frame clones only and misses some. V, J and clone size are taken as reported in that table, and D and trimming were inferred from the DNA itself. The sample has 150,000 or so clones; 80% to 90% are singletons. The source of the sample is a study of cytomegalovirus exposure and HLA in healthy donors. Study outcomes and limitations: Earlier findings revealed that most TCR beta V segments proved productive either about 90% or about 30% of the time.

Per the germline V gene, CDR1 is LNHDA and CDR2 is SQIVND (reference sequence). V shed 3 bases and J 3 bases; nucleotides not matched to a gene: 3. CDR3 length: 14 residues. This clonotype originated in a man between 18 and 29 years old in good health and CMV-seropositive. The sequenced material came from PBMCs. The V gene is TRBV19, the J gene TRBJ1-1; 8 bases match TRBD1. CDR3 DNA sequence: TGTGCCAGTAGTATGACAGGGGATTACACTGAAGCTTTCTTT. Its protein product is CASSMTGDYTEAFF.